This T cell receptor (beta chain) came from a study of metastatic and nonmetastatic thyroid tumors. Turning to the study itself: From malignant and benign thyroid patients, repertoires in blood and in tumor or nodule tissue were compared.

Study observations and caveats: Malignant thyroid tumors reportedly exceeded benign nodules significantly in TCR beta diversity, with the difference appearing in blood and tumor.

Not a single patient had been given any form of treatment at any point before undergoing thyroid surgery. This clone was counted a few times. What it recognizes is unknown. Under the authors' procedure: What underpinned the distant-metastasis classifier for papillary thyroid cancer was the set of CDR3 differences across clinicopathological groups. MiXCR re-clonotyped the PCR reads for TCRdb. What appears here as the V and J calls and clone size reflects TCRdb's work, not the paper's. The sample has some 23,000 clones; 20% are singletons. This CDR3 spans 14 amino acids. Per germline, CDR1 KGHDR and CDR2 SFDVKD. V lost 5 bases, J lost 4 bases, and 10 bases lay in between.

The receptor comes from a female donor with papillary thyroid cancer or a benign thyroid nodule (not recorded which). Some clones in this sample may be carry-over from other donors' samples. The sequencing sample was made of adjacent normal tissue. The J gene is TRBJ2-2, the V gene TRBV24-1; D could derive from TRBD1 or TRBD2 (5 bases each). The CDR3 DNA is TGTGCCACCAGTGGGTCCGGGACCACCGGGGAGCTGTTTTTT. Amino acid sequence: CATSGSGTTGELFF.